A single sample gave rise to the 28 T cell receptor beta chains below, sequenced in a study of cytomegalovirus exposure and HLA in healthy donors. Generated by immunoSEQ multiplex PCR, the TCRdb table keeps only in-frame clones and is missing some. This table holds 70,000 or so clones, approximately 94% found once. Source material: PBMCs. Receptors originate from a woman aged 18-29 years in good health and CMV-seronegative.

V and J are TRBV4-1 and TRBJ2-7; TRBD1 aligns across 9 bases. This CDR3 comprises 17 residues. Germline loops: CDR1 MGHRA, CDR2 YSYEKL. J was trimmed by 3 bases and V by 0 bases; bases with no gene match: 9. CDR3 nucleotide sequence: TGCGCCAGCAGCCAAGATCGGGTGGACAGGGGATTCTACGAGCAGTACTTC. Residues: CASSQDRVDRGFYEQYF.

The CDR3, as DNA: TGCAGCGTCTTACTAGCGGATGAGGGAACCGCCGAGCAGTACTTC. Protein sequence: CSVLLADEGTAEQYF. This chain connects TRBV29-1 to TRBJ2-7; TRBD2 matches 8 bases. The CDR3 consists of 15 residues. The trim removed 6 bases at V and 6 bases at J, leaving 16 bases unmatched. CDR1 and CDR2 from the germline V gene are SQVTM and ANQGSEA.

The V call is TRBV27, the J call TRBJ2-1; TRBD1 aligns across 9 bases. Germline loops: CDR1 MNHEY, CDR2 SMNVEV (reference sequence). The CDR3 loop spans 14 amino acids. Losses at the gene ends were 5 bases for V and 10 bases for J; bases not matched to a gene: 9. The CDR3 is CASSRRQGVEEQFF. CDR3 bases: TGTGCCAGCAGTCGTCGACAGGGGGTGGAAGAGCAGTTCTTC.

The J gene is TRBJ2-7, the V gene TRBV28, with TRBD2 identical over 9 bases. The germline CDR1 and CDR2 sequences are MDHEN and SYDVKM. With 4 bases clipped from V and 10 bases from J, the junction kept 14 bases outside the gene matches. This CDR3 region has 15 residues. CDR3 residues: CASSSRAGGGEEQYF. The CDR3 DNA follows: TGTGCCAGCAGTTCCCGGGCGGGAGGGGGGGAGGAACAGTACTTC.

This chain links TRBV14 with TRBJ2-2; unclear D gene. The CDR3 is 13 residues long. From germline, CDR1 is SGHDN and CDR2 FVKESK. With 4 bases removed from V and 4 bases from J, the gap between germline ends came to 7 bases. CDR3 amino acids: CASSPYVTGELFF. CDR3 coding DNA: TGTGCCAGCAGCCCGTATGTCACCGGGGAGCTGTTTTTT.

The genes are TRBV28 and TRBJ1-2; 10 bases agree with TRBD1. The junction had 3 bases not matched to a gene; V was cut back by 8 bases and J by 6 bases. The CDR3 loop spans 12 amino acids. Germline V gene lookup returns CDR1 MDHEN and CDR2 SYDVKM. The DNA of the CDR3 is TGTGCCAGCGAGGACAGGGGGGATGGCTACACCTTC. It encodes CASEDRGDGYTF.

The V call is TRBV5-4, the J call TRBJ1-1; 7 bases align to TRBD1. Unmatched junction bases numbered 6, after V lost 1 base and J lost 6 bases. Germline loops: CDR1 SGHNT, CDR2 YYREEE (reference sequence). The CDR3 has 14 amino acids. This CDR3 reads CASSLTDRFSEAFF. CDR3 bases: TGTGCCAGCAGCTTGACGGACAGGTTCTCTGAAGCTTTCTTT.

This chain uses TRBV2 with TRBJ2-3, with TRBD2 identical over 9 bases. CDR3 size: 16 residues. Germline CDR1 and CDR2: SNHLY and FYNNEI. J lost 6 bases, V lost 5 bases, and 12 bases had no gene match. CDR3 in DNA: TGTGCCAGCAGTAGAGCCGGGACTAGCCCGTGGGATACGCAGTATTTT. Its protein product is CASSRAGTSPWDTQYF. The whole variable domain, remainder taken from reference TRBV2 and TRBJ2-3, is EPEVTQTPSHQVTQMGQEVILRCVPISNHLYFYWYRQILGQKVEFLVSFYNNEISEKSEIFDDQFSVERPDGSNFTLKIRSTKLEDSAMYFCASSRAGTSPWDTQYFGPGTRLTVL.

The chain uses TRBV11-3 and TRBJ1-2; 9 bases fit TRBD1. Germline-derived CDR1 and CDR2 are SGHNT and YENEEA. CDR3 length equals 17 residues. The J segment lost 3 bases and the V segment lost 5 bases, leaving 13 bases of the junction unmatched. The CDR3 loop is CASSRDAGTGKDYGYTF. CDR3 nucleotides: TGTGCCAGCAGCCGTGACGCTGGGACAGGGAAAGACTATGGCTACACCTTC.

The chain joins TRBV6-5 to TRBJ2-7, with D possibly being TRBD2 (6 bases). The germline V gene encodes CDR1 MNHEY and CDR2 SVGAGI. The CDR3 covers 13 residues. V lost 6 bases and J lost 3, with 12 bases in between. The CDR3 coding sequence is TGTGCCAGCAGCCCGGGACTCCGCTACGAGCAGTACTTC. This sequence encodes CASSPGLRYEQYF.

The CDR3 loop reads CASSLAEDSSYEQYF. CDR3 in DNA: TGTGCCAGCAGCTTGGCCGAAGACAGCAGCTACGAGCAGTACTTC. The chain uses TRBV5-5 and TRBJ2-7, with TRBD1 as a possible D gene (5 bases). The CDR3 totals 15 residues. Germline CDR1 is SGHKS and CDR2 is YYEKEE (reference sequence). Trimming took 0 bases from V and 3 from J, leaving 13 bases between them. The full variable domain, rest sourced from reference TRBV5-5 and TRBJ2-7, is DAGVTQSPTHLIKTRGQQVTLRCSPISGHKSVSWYQQVLGQGPQFIFQYYEKEERGRGNFPDRFSARQFPNYSSELNVNALLLGDSALYLCASSLAEDSSYEQYFGPGTRLTVT.

V usage is TRBV7-9 and J usage is TRBJ1-2, with D possibly TRBD1 on 6 matching bases. Germline CDR1 and CDR2: SEHNR and FQNEAQ (reference sequence). The CDR3 is 13 amino acids. Trimming cost V 1 base and J 7 bases, with 10 bases left between them. The CDR3: CASSLEQGRGYTF. DNA of the CDR3: TGTGCCAGCAGCTTAGAACAGGGTCGTGGCTACACCTTC.

The rearrangement links TRBV29-1 to TRBJ2-5; TRBD1 aligns across 7 bases. The V gene's germline CDR1 is SQVTM and CDR2 ANQGSEA. The V and J ends lost 4 bases and 4 bases, in that order; junction bases with no gene match: 0. The CDR3 runs to 11 residues. This CDR3 reads CSVGQGETQYF. Written as DNA, the CDR3 is TGCAGCGTTGGACAGGGAGAGACCCAGTACTTC.

The J gene is TRBJ2-7, the V gene TRBV4-1, with 7 bases lining up with TRBD1. V shed 1 base and J 1 base; nucleotides not matched to a gene: 1. The CDR3 sequence is 14 residues long. The germline V gene encodes CDR1 MGHRA and CDR2 YSYEKL. The CDR3 DNA sequence: TGCGCCAGCAGCCAAGCGGACAGGTCCTACGAGCAGTACTTC. Encoded protein: CASSQADRSYEQYF.

The V call is TRBV18, the J call TRBJ1-2; D unclear. The germline CDR1 and CDR2 sequences are KGHSH and LQKENI. The CDR3 contains 15 residues. The ends were cut back, 0 bases at V and 1 base at J, with 9 bases in the middle. The CDR3 DNA sequence: TGTGCCAGCTCACCACCGGCAGGTTTTAACTATGGCTACACCTTC. Protein product: CASSPPAGFNYGYTF. Variable domain in full (rest from reference TRBV18 and TRBJ1-2): NAGVMQNPRHLVRRRGQEARLRCSPMKGHSHVYWYRQLPEEGLKFMVYLQKENIIDESGMPKERFSAEFPKEGPSILRIQQVVRGDSAAYFCASSPPAGFNYGYTFGSGTRLTVV.

The rearrangement uses TRBV19 and TRBJ1-5; D is possibly TRBD1 (5 bases). The CDR3 consists of 14 residues. Germline loops: CDR1 LNHDA, CDR2 SQIVND (reference sequence). The ends were cut back, 5 bases at V and 5 bases at J, with 13 bases in the middle. The CDR3 coding sequence is TGTGCCAGTAGTCAAACAGGATTGGATCAGCCCCAGCATTTT. Amino acids: CASSQTGLDQPQHF.

This rearrangement joins TRBV11-2 to TRBJ2-7, with TRBD2 as a possible D gene (6 bases). V gave up 1 base and J gave up 1 base, with 8 bases separating them. From germline, CDR1 is SGHAT and CDR2 FQNNGV. The CDR3 has 14 amino acids. CDR3 in amino acids: CASSLASASYEQYF. The CDR3 DNA is TGTGCCAGCAGCTTAGCTAGCGCTTCCTACGAGCAGTACTTC.

This clone was counted once. This chain links TRBV4-1 with TRBJ1-5; D gene ambiguous. The V and J ends lost 2 bases and 1 base respectively, with 6 bases between them. The CDR3 is 14 residues long. Germline V gives CDR1 MGHRA, CDR2 YSYEKL. CDR3: CASSQFRSNQPQHF. CDR3 sequence (DNA): TGCGCCAGCAGCCAATTTCGGAGCAATCAGCCCCAGCATTTT.

This clone was picked up one time. The chain has TRBV29-1 and TRBJ2-3; 8 bases align to TRBD2. In germline, CDR1 is SQVTM, CDR2 ANQGSEA. The CDR3 runs to 11 residues. The DNA of the CDR3 is TGCGGGACTAGGAGTACAGATACGCAGTATTTT. Its translation: CGTRSTDTQYF.

The chain is built from TRBV2 and TRBJ2-5; 9 bases line up with TRBD2. The CDR3 sequence is 15 residues long. Germline-derived CDR1 and CDR2 are SNHLY and FYNNEI. J was trimmed by 5 bases and V by 4 bases; bases with no gene match: 8. CDR3 DNA sequence: TGTGCCAGCAGTGGGACGACTAGCGGTGGGGAGACCCAGTACTTC. Its protein is CASSGTTSGGETQYF.

The chain uses TRBV6-5 and TRBJ1-3; a possible D gene is TRBD1 (6 bases). V was cut by 6 bases and J by 0 bases, with 12 bases left in between. The CDR3 spans 15 residues. Germline assignment: CDR1 MNHEY and CDR2 SVGAGI. The CDR3 nucleotides are TGTGCCAGCAGCCCCCGGACAGCCTCTGGAAACACCATATATTTT. It specifies CASSPRTASGNTIYF.

This clone was observed a few times. The genes are TRBV30 and TRBJ2-2; 7 bases fit TRBD2. Germline-derived CDR1 and CDR2 are GTSNPN and SVGIG (reference sequence). CDR3 size: 16 residues. After removal of 0 bases from V and 6 bases from J, the junction contained 10 bases not matched to a gene. CDR3 sequence: CAWSVLAWEGSGELFF. The CDR3 bases are TGTGCCTGGAGTGTACTCGCTTGGGAGGGGTCCGGGGAGCTGTTTTTT.

This chain connects TRBV13 to TRBJ2-2, with 7 positions matching TRBD2. Losses at the gene ends were 10 bases for V and 4 bases for J; bases not matched to a gene: 9. CDR1 and CDR2 from the germline V gene are PRHDT and FYEKMQ (reference sequence). This CDR3 has 14 residues. CDR3 DNA: TGTGCCACCCAGGAGGGAGGGACCACCGGGGAGCTGTTTTTT. Protein sequence: CATQEGGTTGELFF.

The CDR3 DNA follows: TGCAGCGTTACGTCCCGGGACATTAACACCGGGGAGCTGTTTTTT. Protein product: CSVTSRDINTGELFF. This sequence joins TRBV29-1 and TRBJ2-2; D may be TRBD1 (6 bases). The germline CDR1 and CDR2 sequences are SQVTM and ANQGSEA. Trimming stripped 5 bases from V and 2 bases from J, with 15 bases between. The CDR3 length is 15 residues.

V is TRBV30 and J is TRBJ1-2; possibly TRBD1 for D (6 bases). CDR1 GTSNPN and CDR2 SVGIG come from the germline V gene (reference sequence). The CDR3 totals 11 residues. V shed 3 bases and J shed 7 bases, with 9 bases lying between them. CDR3 DNA: TGTGCCTGGAGCCGGGGGGCTGGCTACACCTTC. This encodes CAWSRGAGYTF.

The rearrangement uses TRBV13 and TRBJ1-6; 11 bases agree with TRBD1. Germline loops: CDR1 PRHDT, CDR2 FYEKMQ (reference sequence). Trimming at V came to 4 bases and at J to 9 bases, leaving 8 bases not matched to a gene. The CDR3 length is 16 residues. The CDR3, as DNA: TGTGCCAGCAGCTCCCGGGACAGGGGGTCAAGTTCACCCCTCCACTTT. Protein product: CASSSRDRGSSSPLHF.

The V and J genes are TRBV29-1 and TRBJ1-1, with TRBD1 matching 7 bases. CDR1 and CDR2 from the germline V gene are SQVTM and ANQGSEA. The V segment lost 6 bases and the J segment 4 bases; nucleotides outside the gene matches: 5. This CDR3 comprises 12 residues. The CDR3 reads CSVIGGLTEAFF. The CDR3 DNA reads as TGCAGCGTAATAGGGGGCCTCACTGAAGCTTTCTTT.

This chain connects TRBV7-9 to TRBJ1-2; D possibly corresponds to TRBD1 (5 bases). Looked up from germline, CDR1 is SEHNR and CDR2 is FQNEAQ (reference sequence). This CDR3 is built from 16 residues. Trimming left V 5 bases short and J 5 bases short, with 21 bases between. CDR3 in amino acids: CASSPEGLSREYGYTF. CDR3 sequence (DNA): TGTGCCAGCAGCCCCGAGGGACTTTCCAGGGAATATGGCTACACCTTC.